These 18 T cell receptor beta chains were sequenced from one sample in a study of CD8 T cells in ankylosing spondylitis. MiXCR, applied by TCRdb to the 5' RACE reads, yields one record per CDR3 protein. The table records about 240,000 distinct CDR3 sequences, 8.6% of them present only once. Input material: blood, either unsorted or a sorted T cell fraction (not recorded which). The receptors originated from a male donor with ankylosing spondylitis or in good health (not recorded which).

CDR3 nucleotides: TGTGCCCTTGCCCGGGGGAATGAGCAGTTCTTC. It translates to CALARGNEQFF. The gene calls are TRBV30 and TRBJ2-1, with D possibly being TRBD2 (6 bases). The V gene lost 8 bases and the J gene lost 7 bases, with 12 bases spanning the gap. Germline CDR1 reads GTSNPN; CDR2 reads SVGIG (reference sequence). This CDR3 has 11 residues.

This rearrangement joins TRBV11-3 to TRBJ1-3; weak D call: TRBD1 (5 bases). Germline values: CDR1 SGHNT, CDR2 YENEEA. This CDR3 comprises 16 residues. V was pared by 2 bases and J by 2 bases, with 13 bases between. In DNA, the CDR3 is TGTGCCAGCAGCTTAAGTTACGAGGGGACTGGAAACACCATATATTTT. Its protein is CASSLSYEGTGNTIYF.

This clonotype was seen at least ten times. V usage is TRBV19 and J usage is TRBJ2-5, with 7 nucleotides matching TRBD1. J lost 2 bases, V lost 3 bases, and 9 bases had no gene match. The CDR3 covers 16 residues. Germline V gene data show CDR1 as LNHDA and CDR2 as SQIVND (reference sequence). This chain's CDR3 is CASSIGTGVIQETQYF. The CDR3 nucleotides are TGTGCCAGTAGTATTGGTACAGGGGTTATTCAAGAGACCCAGTACTTC.

This clonotype was seen repeatedly, ten times or more. CDR3 residues: CASSPGPQREAFF. The CDR3 DNA reads as TGTGCCAGCAGCCCCGGGCCCCAACGGGAAGCTTTCTTT. The chain joins TRBV7-2 to TRBJ1-1; no firm D call. Trimming stripped 5 bases from V and 8 bases from J, with 15 bases between. The V gene's germline CDR1 is SGHTA and CDR2 FQGNSA. The CDR3 is made up of 13 amino acids.

The rearrangement links TRBV7-2 to TRBJ2-3; TRBD2 matches at 8 bases. Unmatched junction bases numbered 5, after V lost 2 bases and J lost 4 bases. The length of the CDR3 is 15 residues. Germline-derived CDR1 and CDR2 are SGHTA and FQGNSA. CDR3 loop: CASSLISGTADTQYF. DNA of the CDR3: TGTGCCAGCAGCTTAATTAGCGGGACGGCAGATACGCAGTATTTT.

This clonotype was observed many times. V and J are TRBV5-1 and TRBJ1-1, with D possibly TRBD1 on 6 matching bases. The V gene lost 3 bases and the J gene lost 5 bases, with 23 bases spanning the gap. Germline assignment: CDR1 SGHRS and CDR2 YFSETQ. The CDR3 is 17 residues long. The CDR3 sequence is CASSSYGTNRGRTEAFF. As DNA, the CDR3 is TGCGCCAGCAGCTCGTATGGAACTAATAGGGGGAGGACTGAAGCTTTCTTT.

In its sample, this clonotype was seen many times. The V gene is TRBV20-1, the J gene TRBJ2-2, with D unresolved. Per germline, CDR1 DFQATT and CDR2 SNEGSKA (reference sequence). This CDR3 is built from 14 residues. V shed 6 bases and J shed 0 bases, with 11 bases lying between them. CDR3 protein: CSARNRANTGELFF. CDR3 coding DNA: TGCAGTGCCAGGAATAGGGCGAACACCGGGGAGCTGTTTTTT.

This clonotype was seen ten or more times. The V and J genes are TRBV7-2 and TRBJ1-5; D is undetermined. V lost 5 bases and J 4 bases, leaving 9 bases between the germline ends. CDR1 and CDR2 (germline): SGHTA, FQGNSA. This CDR3 is 13 amino acids long. The DNA for the CDR3 is TGTGCCAGCAGCCAAGAGCAGAATCAGCCCCAGCATTTT. Amino acids: CASSQEQNQPQHF.

The V gene is TRBV6-1, the J gene TRBJ2-7; 7 bases agree with TRBD1. This CDR3 comprises 13 residues. With V trimmed by 6 bases and J by 6 bases, 8 bases remained unmatched. Germline loops: CDR1 MNHNS, CDR2 SASEGT. The CDR3 DNA reads TGTGCCAGCAGCCTCGACAGGGCCCGCGAGCAGTACTTC. It encodes CASSLDRAREQYF.

This clonotype was seen a few times. The genes are TRBV20-1 and TRBJ2-7, with D possibly called TRBD1 or TRBD2 (7 bases each). Trimming took off 5 bases at V and 4 bases at J, with 12 bases between the two ends. The CDR3 length is 12 residues. Per germline, CDR1 DFQATT and CDR2 SNEGSKA (reference sequence). This CDR3 is CSAQGGTYEQYF. Here the CDR3 DNA reads TGCAGTGCTCAGGGGGGGACGTACGAGCAGTACTTC.

This clonotype appeared many times. The J gene is TRBJ1-3, the V gene TRBV4-1; D call uncertain. Germline CDR1 MGHRA, CDR2 YSYEKL. The germline V and J ends were trimmed by 5 bases and 0 bases, with 5 bases remaining between them. This CDR3 spans 13 amino acids. CDR3 DNA: TGCGCCAGCAGCGCACCCTCTGGAAACACCATATATTTT. Translating it yields CASSAPSGNTIYF.

The chain joins TRBV10-3 to TRBJ2-1; D tentatively reads TRBD1 or TRBD2 (6 bases each). This CDR3 spans 15 amino acids. Germline-derived CDR1 and CDR2 are ENHRY and SYGVKD. Deletions cut 10 bases from V and 8 bases from J, with 24 bases between. This CDR3 is CATLDLLRGADEQFF. As DNA, the CDR3 is TGTGCCACCCTAGATCTGCTTAGGGGGGCGGATGAGCAGTTCTTC.

This clonotype was recorded many times. Written as DNA, the CDR3 is TGCAGCGTTGTAACTACCCACCGATACGAGCAGTACTTC. It codes for CSVVTTHRYEQYF. The chain has TRBV29-1 and TRBJ2-7; D call uncertain. The germline gives CDR1 SQVTM, CDR2 ANQGSEA. This CDR3 has 13 residues. The ends were cut back, 4 bases at V and 4 bases at J, with 14 bases in the middle.

Many counts were recorded for this clonotype. The gene calls are TRBV27 and TRBJ1-1; D unresolved. The length of the CDR3 is 13 residues. V shed 5 bases and J shed 5 bases, with 12 bases lying between them. Germline CDR1 reads MNHEY; CDR2 reads SMNVEV (reference sequence). Here the CDR3 DNA reads TGTGCCAGCAGTCCCAGTCTGAGAACTGAAGCTTTCTTT. Translating it yields CASSPSLRTEAFF.

This clonotype showed up many times. The V gene is TRBV29-1, the J gene TRBJ2-7; either TRBD1 or TRBD2 may supply D (5 bases each). The CDR3 is 14 amino acids. V was trimmed by 1 base and J by 4 bases, leaving 14 bases between them. Germline loops: CDR1 SQVTM, CDR2 ANQGSEA. This CDR3 is CSVEVGGSMYEQYF. The DNA for the CDR3 is TGCAGCGTTGAAGTTGGGGGTTCCATGTACGAGCAGTACTTC.

This chain joins TRBV20-1 and TRBJ2-1; D unresolved. Germline V gene lookup returns CDR1 DFQATT and CDR2 SNEGSKA (reference sequence). The ends were cut back, 0 bases at V and 7 bases at J, with 13 bases in the middle. The CDR3 is 14 residues long. The CDR3, as DNA: TGCAGTGCTAGAGATCCGGTGAGACGGAATGAGCAGTTCTTC. As protein: CSARDPVRRNEQFF.

This clonotype was observed many times. V gene TRBV10-2 combines with J gene TRBJ2-7, with D perhaps TRBD1 (5 bases). V dropped 6 bases and J dropped 1 base, with 10 bases sitting between them. This CDR3 region has 13 residues. Looked up from germline, CDR1 is WSHSY and CDR2 is SAAADI. The CDR3 DNA reads TGCGCCAGCAGGGACACCGGTTCCTACGAGCAGTACTTC. Protein product: CASRDTGSYEQYF.

The sample holds many counts of this clonotype. The chain couples TRBV7-9 to TRBJ1-5; TRBD1 aligns across 9 bases. V gave up 5 bases and J gave up 7 bases; unmatched junction bases: 9. This CDR3 has 15 amino acids. Germline CDR1 reads SEHNR; CDR2 reads FQNEAQ (reference sequence). CDR3 region: CASSKGQGRTQPQHF. Written as DNA, the CDR3 is TGTGCCAGCAGCAAGGGACAGGGAAGAACACAGCCCCAGCATTTT. Filled out from reference TRBV7-9 and TRBJ1-5, the complete variable domain reads DTGVSQNPRHKITKRGQNVTFRCDPISEHNRLYWYRQTLGQGPEFLTYFQNEAQLEKSRLLSDRFSAERPKGSFSTLEIQRTEQGDSAMYLCASSKGQGRTQPQHFGDGTRLSIL.